Included here is one T cell receptor beta chain sequence, with context. In its sample, this clone was seen a few times. No cognate antigen has been identified for it. Qualities for individual bases were not recorded, and no much larger clone is one base off. Measured from the cysteine to the phenylalanine, the CDR3 is 14 residues long. Kept here is only the CDR3 DNA, which spans 42 bases and is read in frame from base 1. At the junction V is shortened by 2 bases and J by 0 bases, with 7 bases in between. In the germline V gene, CDR1 corresponds to KGHSH and CDR2 to LQKENI. The cohort was made up of 500 to 800 healthy bone marrow donors. All cohort members were sampled while nominally healthy, although unrecorded immune exposures were likely present. The donor was CMV seropositive and was included in the group of almost 300 seropositive cohort members. Each donor provided a peripheral blood sample, and peripheral blood mononuclear cells were used for TCR beta sequencing. Genomic DNA extraction from the blood cell samples was performed with the Qiagen DNeasy Blood Extraction Kit.

These data originate in a study of cytomegalovirus exposure and HLA in healthy donors listed by TCRdb under 2017. Describing the broader study: An earlier analysis of some 600 of the donors reported approximately 280 Gb of sequence data and 117 million unique TCR beta sequences obtained from roughly 170 million T cells. About five DR-DQ haplotypes were treated as single units for association and clustering because of strong linkage in the cohort. HLA typing covered class I and class II loci at four-digit resolution. All discovery cohort repertoires had been generated using a single sequencing platform. Among about 370 genotyped donors of the cohort, an average of approximately 240,000 unique TCR beta nucleotide sequences was sequenced per donor, of which about 19% were non-productive. An early release covering about 600 HLA-typed donors comprised around 300 gigabases of sequencing data and about 90 million unique TCR sequences. The study combined high-throughput TCR immunosequencing, statistical association of individual TCRs with disease status, and machine learning to predict cytomegalovirus infection status. Of the roughly 400 genotyped donors, roughly 85% fell in the genetic ancestry cluster associated with self-reported Caucasian donors. The study used immunosequencing to profile the T cell repertoires of hundreds of subjects and linked those repertoires to cytomegalovirus serostatus. The study aimed to test whether signatures of past pathogen exposure could be identified by cataloging public T cell receptors. Typing coverage varied by locus: roughly 629-630 donors for A, B, C, DRB1 and DQB1; roughly 510 for DQA1; some 610 for DPA1; roughly 450 for DPB1. An earlier analysis of some 500 of the donors used high-throughput TCR beta sequencing to judge whether each TCR beta V gene segment behaved as functional or pseudogenic. Donor age, sex, ethnicity and CMV serostatus were compiled together with the repertoire data. A later analysis re-analyzed previously published TCR beta repertoires from 600 to 850 donors and added high-resolution HLA genotyping to study TCR occurrence patterns. A separate validation cohort of about 110 different subjects was used in addition to the roughly 700-subject first cohort. Rather than drawing on any new phenotypic data, the later analysis identified candidate immune exposures from TCR beta sequences and the way those sequences occurred across donors. A later genetic analysis took genome-wide SNP genotypes for about 55% of the 666 donors and used that subset as a discovery cohort.

The method was the immunoSEQ multiplex PCR assay. The multiplex PCR relied on a mix of 60 forward primers for TCR Vbeta segments and 13 reverse primers for TCR Jbeta segments. The CDR3 region of rearranged TCR beta genes was amplified from genomic DNA by a multiplex PCR assay. On the Illumina HiSeq System, the amplified TCR beta libraries were sequenced as 87-base-pair reads. The original pipeline was this. A later analysis tallied roughly 78 million unique TCR beta chains across the 666 repertoires, and around 10 million of those chains were shared by two or more donors. A nearest-neighbor algorithm error-corrected the raw reads and collapsed the reads into unique sequences, merging closely related sequences to remove PCR and sequencing errors. V, D and J gene segments were assigned by aligning CDR3 sequences to IMGT reference sequences. For a sequence to be retained, a match of at least six nucleotides to both a V gene segment and a J gene segment was required. Rearrangements were called productive when the CDR3 lacked stop codons and stayed in frame with V and J; all others were non-productive. CDR3 was defined according to IMGT convention as the region running from the second conserved V-encoded cysteine to the conserved J-encoded phenylalanine. Sequences without an unambiguous match to a single V gene segment were excluded from the earlier analysis of 450 to 750 of the donors. An earlier analysis of under 750 of the donors called V segments functional above 56.7% productive rearrangements and segregating when the between-donor standard deviation exceeded 5%. A statistical classification framework was developed to diagnose cytomegalovirus status using the catalog of TCR beta chain sequences. V and J gene assignment, in a later analysis, came from comparing TCR nucleotide sequences with IMGT/GENE-DB human TR gene sequences. Using the TCRdist pipeline, a later analysis assigned CDR3 sequences along with most-parsimonious VDJ recombination scenarios. A later analysis defined each TCR beta chain by its CDR3 amino acid sequence plus V-gene family, and excluded reads lacking a unique V-gene family. To address suspected cross-contamination and a sequencing artifact, a later analysis removed approximately 600 highly shared, low-generation-probability nucleotide sequences. A later analysis calculated a clonal expansion index for each public chain from normalized within-repertoire ranks of inferred template counts. A later analysis computed generation probabilities with a VDJ recombination model fitted to out-of-frame rearrangements, and checked the results against IGoR. In a later analysis, TCR-TCR, TCR-HLA and TCR-CMV co-occurrence was scored with hypergeometric tests, and a repertoire-size bias correction was applied to TCR pairs. False discovery rates were estimated in a later analysis by permuting HLA or CMV assignments 20 times. In a later analysis, co-occurring TCRs were grouped using DBSCAN, and TCRdist sequence similarity was added for clustering within HLA-allele-positive subsets. Repertoires with fewer than 30,000 or more than 120,000 public chains were left out of co-occurrence clustering, as were five repertoires with anomalous nucleotide sharing. The immuneACCESS repertoire file appears here via TCRdb, limited to in-frame rearrangements. These files lack a portion of the clones; in checked studies, under half of the deficit traces to unresolved V genes, and the cause of the others is not known. The V and J calls and clone size come from that table; D and trimming were worked out from the DNA. The sample records 110,000 or so clones, 60% to 85% of which are singletons. Roughly 4.5% of the sample lies in the top ten.

Summary of the overall study and its limitations: Over 15 rarely observed V segments, including chromosome 9 orphons, were excluded from the earlier analysis of several hundred of the donors because counts were too low. Cytomegalovirus status was reported to be diagnosed by the classifier with high specificity and sensitivity in both the original and validation cohorts. According to the authors, the approach could potentially be generalized to other disease states and immunological phenotypes. A later genetic analysis associated a missense DCLRE1C variant with V-gene and J-gene trimming of TCR beta chains, and an independent cohort replicated the association. A later analysis reported that several top co-occurrence clusters appeared linked to parvovirus B19, influenza, CMV and Epstein-Barr virus. A further reported finding was that TCR beta sequences accurately predicted the HLA-A and HLA-B alleles for most subjects in the first cohort. Specific HLA alleles were associated with roughly 16,000 TCR beta sequences at a false discovery rate of 0.05 in a later analysis. According to a later analysis, TCR association rates differed among HLA loci, with DRB1 alleles showing the most associated TCRs and HLA-C alleles showing the fewest. Correlated functional status among segregating V segments might be attributable to linkage disequilibrium, but an unknown experimental factor could not be ruled out. Sequencing depth was assumed to be roughly uniform across donors in the presence/absence analyses, though that assumption may not hold. Across donors, most TCR sequences were observed very rarely, whereas some public TCRs were present in many individuals. When HLA alleles, especially DR and DQ, strongly co-occurred, TCR associations were difficult to assign to individual alleles. Some IMGT-functional V segments, including TRBV6-2 and TRBV6-3, could not be distinguished by the 87-base-pair reads and were therefore excluded. In this cohort, only TCR beta chains were sequenced, and detectable features were limited by the absence of alpha or paired-chain data. The study gave a list of about 160 TCR beta chains associated with cytomegalovirus. In an earlier analysis of 587 of the donors, most TCR beta V segments were observed in productive rearrangements about 87% or about 30% of the time, broadly matching IMGT annotations. According to a later analysis, most CMV-associated TCR beta chains appeared to be HLA-restricted, and the HLA associations seemed to be driven largely by CMV exposure. A later analysis found that HLA-associated TCR beta chains were more clonally expanded and had lower generation probabilities than equally common non-associated chains. Because some donors lacked HLA typing at each locus, the association tests relied only on the typed subset. In vitro tests confirmed that three of the cytomegalovirus-associated TCR beta chains recognize cytomegalovirus antigens. Compared with the roughly 670-donor mean, donors in an Asian-associated ancestry cluster had fewer N-insertions in productive TCRs, according to a later genetic analysis. The sequencing pipeline was judged likely to have produced a cluster of highly shared sequence variants as a technical artifact. CMV serostatus was the only immune exposure information available for the cohort.

The receptor chain draws on TRBV18 and TRBJ1-1; the D segment could be TRBD1, given 5 matching bases. Source material: PBMCs. The receptor comes from a man aged 50-59 years in good health and CMV-seropositive. The sequence in DNA is TGTGCCAGCTCACCAAAGGGGATGAACACTGAAGCTTTCTTT. Translated, this is CASSPKGMNTEAFF.